This entry lists 32 T cell receptor beta chains sequenced from one sample in a study of shared clonotypes between healthy human individuals. Repertoires were generated with immunoSEQ multiplex PCR, while TCRdb's copy carries only in-frame clones and drops some. This sample has around 1,000,000 clones, with 70% to 80% found just once. Sequences were obtained from memory CD4+ T cells from PBMCs. The subset is: CD45RA-negative fraction. These receptors were taken from a man aged 18 to 30 in good health. Some clones in this sample may be carry-over from other donors' samples.

The chain links TRBV5-1 to TRBJ2-5; D unclear. With the DNA end fitting TRBJ2-7 better, the J assignment may be wrong. This CDR3 is 13 amino acids long. Germline V gives CDR1 SGHRS, CDR2 YFSETQ. The CDR3 region is CASSLAGSYEQYF. As DNA, the CDR3 is TGCGCCAGCAGCTTGGCCGGCTCCTACGAGCAGTACTTC.

The chain is built from TRBV28 and TRBJ2-2, with 8 bases lining up with TRBD2. This CDR3 is built from 16 residues. V was clipped by 7 bases and J by 7 bases; unmatched bases: 14. Germline loops: CDR1 MDHEN, CDR2 SYDVKM. CDR3 nucleotide sequence: TGTGCCAGCATTCCCCGGGGGGGGCGACGGATCGGGGAGCTGTTTTTT. This codes for CASIPRGGRRIGELFF.

As to this clone: The same CDR3 arises from other DNA sequences in this sample as well. The chain is built from TRBV5-4 and TRBJ2-5, with D hard to call. The CDR3 consists of 13 residues. V was cut by 0 bases and J by 3 bases, with 6 bases left in between. Germline V gene lookup returns CDR1 SGHNT and CDR2 YYREEE (reference sequence). The CDR3 sequence is CASSLVREETQYF. The CDR3 coding sequence is TGTGCCAGCAGCTTGGTGAGAGAAGAGACCCAGTACTTC.

This chain links TRBV19 with TRBJ2-5, with D perhaps matching TRBD1 (5 bases). Germline CDR1 reads LNHDA; CDR2 reads SQIVND (reference sequence). V dropped 5 bases and J dropped 7 bases, with 17 bases sitting between them. This CDR3 has 14 amino acids. Here the CDR3 reads CASSPYQGSGTQYF. In DNA form, the CDR3 reads TGTGCCAGTAGTCCTTACCAGGGTTCAGGGACCCAGTACTTC.

This chain connects TRBV6-5 to TRBJ2-5, with TRBD2 matching 9 bases. The germline V gene has CDR1 MNHEY and CDR2 SVGAGI. Losses at the gene ends were 2 bases for V and 3 bases for J; bases not matched to a gene: 4. This CDR3 is built from 15 residues. CDR3 amino acids: CASSYLAGIEETQYF. CDR3 coding DNA: TGTGCCAGCAGTTACCTAGCGGGAATCGAAGAGACCCAGTACTTC.

This clone was seen only a few times. This chain joins TRBV18 and TRBJ1-2; the match to TRBD1 covers 7 bases. The germline CDR1 and CDR2 sequences are KGHSH and LQKENI. V shed 0 bases and J 4 bases; nucleotides not matched to a gene: 8. The CDR3 totals 16 residues. CDR3 sequence reads: CASSPPSGGEFYGYTF. The CDR3 DNA reads TGTGCCAGCTCACCACCGTCAGGGGGGGAATTCTATGGCTACACCTTC.

The rearrangement links TRBV30 to TRBJ2-7, with 12 bases lining up with TRBD2. This CDR3 contains 17 residues. V lost 2 bases and J lost 0; bases outside the gene matches: 8. CDR1 and CDR2 from the germline V gene are GTSNPN and SVGIG (reference sequence). In DNA, the CDR3 is TGTGCCTGGAGTTTTTCCTTGACTAGCGGGAGCTCCTACGAGCAGTACTTC. Protein: CAWSFSLTSGSSYEQYF.

The genes are TRBV28 and TRBJ1-5; no clear D gene. V lost 6 bases, J lost 7 bases, and 16 bases lay in between. The CDR3 extends over 14 amino acids. Germline loops: CDR1 MDHEN, CDR2 SYDVKM. CDR3 sequence: CASRLQLRWQPQHF. The CDR3 coding sequence is TGTGCCAGCAGACTGCAGCTCCGGTGGCAGCCCCAGCATTTT. The complete variable domain, with remaining parts taken from reference TRBV28 and TRBJ1-5, reads DVKVTQSSRYLVKRTGEKVFLECVQDMDHENMFWYRQDPGLGLRLIYFSYDVKMKEKGDIPEGYSVSREKKERFSLILESASTNQTSMYLCASRLQLRWQPQHFGDGTRLSIL.

In its sample, this clone was seen once. This same CDR3 is encoded by further DNA sequences in the sample. The chain employs TRBV2 and TRBJ2-5; 7 bases line up with TRBD2. The ends lost 3 bases at V and 2 bases at J; junction bases unmatched: 0. There are 13 residues in the CDR3. CDR1 is SNHLY and CDR2 is FYNNEI in the germline V gene. The CDR3 protein is CASSDSGQETQYF. In nucleotides, the CDR3 is TGTGCCAGCAGTGATAGCGGGCAAGAGACCCAGTACTTC.

The chain joins TRBV7-9 to TRBJ2-7; D may match TRBD1 or TRBD2 (5 bases each). The CDR3 has 13 residues. The V end was cut by 4 bases, the J end by 7 bases, with 14 bases between. Germline CDR1 reads SEHNR; CDR2 reads FQNEAQ (reference sequence). The chain's CDR3 is CASSSTSGQEQYF. CDR3 in DNA: TGTGCCAGCAGCTCCACTTCGGGGCAGGAGCAGTACTTC.

This clone has a handful of counts. Other DNA sequences in this sample translate to the same CDR3. The gene calls are TRBV7-8 and TRBJ1-5; D is ambiguous. Germline CDR1 is SGHVS and CDR2 is FQNEAQ. This CDR3 region has 13 residues. V lost 1 base and J 7 bases, leaving 8 bases between the germline ends. The CDR3 loop is CASSLVPEQPQHF. DNA for the CDR3: TGTGCCAGCAGCTTAGTGCCAGAACAGCCCCAGCATTTT.

The rearrangement links TRBV12-5 to TRBJ1-3; unclear D gene. Germline V CDR1 and CDR2: LGHNT, FRNRAP. The CDR3 extends over 13 amino acids. Trimming stripped 3 bases from V and 2 bases from J, with 5 bases between. The CDR3 protein is CASGLSPGNTIYF. As DNA, the CDR3 is TGTGCTAGTGGTTTATCTCCTGGAAACACCATATATTTT.

J is TRBJ2-3 and V is TRBV15; 7 bases are a match to TRBD1. V was clipped by 6 bases and J by 0 bases; unmatched bases: 3. Germline-derived CDR1 and CDR2 are LNHNV and YYDKDF (reference sequence). CDR3 length: 14 amino acids. The CDR3 reads CATRSQGSTDTQYF. DNA for the CDR3: TGTGCCACCAGATCACAGGGGAGCACAGATACGCAGTATTTT.

The chain couples TRBV28 to TRBJ1-1; 9 bases are a match to TRBD1. CDR3 length: 18 amino acids. The junction had 19 bases not matched to a gene; V was cut back by 6 bases and J by 5 bases. Germline V gene data show CDR1 as MDHEN and CDR2 as SYDVKM. CDR3 amino acids: CASSRGPGQGGPKTEAFF. For the CDR3, the DNA is TGTGCCAGCAGCCGAGGACCGGGACAGGGAGGCCCTAAGACTGAAGCTTTCTTT.

The chain couples TRBV28 to TRBJ1-2, with D uncertain. Germline V lookup: CDR1 MDHEN, CDR2 SYDVKM. This CDR3 contains 14 residues. V lost 2 bases, J lost 2 bases, and 9 bases lay in between. This CDR3 reads CASSLVKHNYGYTF. As DNA, the CDR3 is TGTGCCAGCAGTTTAGTGAAACACAACTATGGCTACACCTTC.

The V gene is TRBV7-8, the J gene TRBJ2-3; 8 nucleotides line up with TRBD2. Germline V gene data show CDR1 as SGHVS and CDR2 as FQNEAQ. Trimming cost V 3 bases and J 8 bases; bases outside gene matches: 7. The CDR3 is made up of 14 amino acids. The CDR3 protein is CASSFVLGLGTQYF. The CDR3 region has the DNA TGTGCCAGCAGCTTCGTCCTGGGACTAGGTACGCAGTATTTT. Drawing the rest from reference TRBV7-8 and TRBJ2-3, the complete variable domain is GAGVSQSPRYKVAKRGQDVALRCDPISGHVSLFWYQQALGQGPEFLTYFQNEAQLDKSGLPSDRFFAERPEGSVSTLKIQRTQQEDSAVYLCASSFVLGLGTQYFGPGTRLTVL.

CDR3 in amino acids: CASGTHSYEQYF. DNA for the CDR3: TGTGCCAGCGGGACACACTCCTACGAGCAGTACTTC. The J gene is TRBJ2-7, the V gene TRBV6-1; tentatively, D is TRBD1 (6 bases). Trimming cost V 8 bases and J 0 bases, with 8 bases left between them. CDR1 MNHNS and CDR2 SASEGT come from the germline V gene. CDR3 length: 12 residues.

This chain joins TRBV27 and TRBJ2-2; possible D gene TRBD2, 5 bases. CDR3 length: 18 amino acids. V lost 3 bases and J lost 3, with 20 bases in between. The V gene's germline CDR1 is MNHEY and CDR2 SMNVEV (reference sequence). The CDR3 spells CASSFFSYPDGDTGELFF. In DNA form, the CDR3 reads TGTGCCAGCAGTTTTTTTTCCTACCCCGACGGGGACACCGGGGAGCTGTTTTTT.

This clone has at least ten counts. The chain uses TRBV30 and TRBJ1-1; D uncertain. The CDR3 has 14 residues. Deletions cut 3 bases from V and 4 bases from J, with 15 bases between. CDR1 GTSNPN and CDR2 SVGIG come from the germline V gene (reference sequence). The CDR3 DNA sequence: TGTGCCTGGAGGGACTTGCCGGCGGGCACTGAAGCTTTCTTT. Translated, it gives CAWRDLPAGTEAFF.

This clone was detected once. This rearrangement joins TRBV7-2 to TRBJ2-7; D possibly uses TRBD1 or TRBD2 (5 bases each). The V end lost 0 bases, the J end lost 6 bases, and 15 bases lay between the germline ends. This CDR3 is built from 15 residues. The germline V gene encodes CDR1 SGHTA and CDR2 FQGNSA. CDR3 in DNA: TGTGCCAGCAGCTTAGCTGGGACGAACCCGGGCGAGCAGTACTTC. Amino acid sequence: CASSLAGTNPGEQYF.

This chain links TRBV7-2 with TRBJ2-2, with D maybe TRBD2 (5 bases). The CDR3 loop spans 17 amino acids. Germline values: CDR1 SGHTA, CDR2 FQGNSA. V was trimmed by 1 base and J by 7 bases, leaving 19 bases between them. CDR3: CASSLDRGLFYIGELFF. CDR3 bases: TGTGCCAGCAGCTTAGATCGGGGTTTGTTTTATATCGGGGAGCTGTTTTTT. The variable domain in full, with the rest retrieved from reference TRBV7-2 and TRBJ2-2, is GAGVSQSPSNKVTEKGKDVELRCDPISGHTALYWYRQSLGQGLEFLIYFQGNSAPDKSGLPSDRFSAERTGGSVSTLTIQRTQQEDSAVYLCASSLDRGLFYIGELFFGEGSRLTVL.

A remark on this clone: The sample contains more than one DNA sequence encoding this CDR3. This chain uses TRBV18 with TRBJ2-5; perhaps TRBD2 as D (6 bases). Germline CDR1 reads KGHSH; CDR2 reads LQKENI. Trimming took 3 bases from V and 5 from J, leaving 7 bases between them. The CDR3 has 12 residues. The CDR3 nucleotides are TGTGCCAGCTCACCCCGGGAGGAGACCCAGTACTTC. Translated, it gives CASSPREETQYF.

This chain links TRBV7-2 with TRBJ2-1; TRBD2 matches at 16 bases. CDR3 size: 17 residues. V lost 0 bases and J lost 12; bases outside the gene matches: 8. The germline gives CDR1 SGHTA, CDR2 FQGNSA. DNA for the CDR3: TGTGCCAGCAGCTTAGCAGTCGGGACTAGCGGGAGGGCGTGGCAGTTCTTC. Translation: CASSLAVGTSGRAWQFF.

The chain couples TRBV27 to TRBJ2-5; 8 bases match TRBD2. This CDR3 region has 16 residues. V shed 5 bases, J shed 0 bases, and the junction held 8 bases outside the gene matches. The germline V gene encodes CDR1 MNHEY and CDR2 SMNVEV (reference sequence). The CDR3 reads CASSPSPLADQETQYF. The CDR3 region has the DNA TGTGCCAGCAGTCCTTCCCCACTAGCGGACCAAGAGACCCAGTACTTC.

This rearrangement joins TRBV2 to TRBJ2-1, with D possibly TRBD2 on 8 matching bases. Trimming left V 1 base short and J 7 bases short, with 17 bases between. Looked up from germline, CDR1 is SNHLY and CDR2 is FYNNEI. The CDR3 sequence is 16 residues long. CDR3 in DNA: TGTGCCAGCAGTGAAGGACAGGGAGTAGCGGGGAATGAGCAGTTCTTC. Its translation: CASSEGQGVAGNEQFF.

The genes are TRBV9 and TRBJ1-1; D perhaps matches TRBD1 (6 bases). The CDR3 is 16 residues long. V lost 3 bases, J lost 0 bases, and 15 bases lay in between. Germline CDR1 SGDLS, CDR2 YYNGEE. CDR3 coding DNA: TGTGCCAGCAGCGCGGGTAAACAGGGCCTGAACACTGAAGCTTTCTTT. This sequence encodes CASSAGKQGLNTEAFF.

The chain carries TRBV29-1 and TRBJ2-7; TRBD2 agrees at 7 bases. The CDR3 totals 15 residues. Germline V gene lookup returns CDR1 SQVTM and CDR2 ANQGSEA. Trimming cost V 3 bases and J 3 bases; bases outside gene matches: 11. The CDR3 sequence: CSVEGTTNGVYEQYF. In nucleotides, the CDR3 is TGCAGCGTTGAGGGGACTACCAACGGGGTCTACGAGCAGTACTTC.

The chain employs TRBV2 and TRBJ2-3, with D maybe TRBD2 (7 bases). CDR3 length: 13 amino acids. Germline V gives CDR1 SNHLY, CDR2 FYNNEI. V lost 8 bases and J 5 bases, leaving 14 bases between the germline ends. The CDR3 nucleotides read TGTGCCAGCTCGGGGGGCGGGAGAGATACGCAGTATTTT. It translates to CASSGGGRDTQYF.

The V gene is TRBV14, the J gene TRBJ2-7; the D is unclear. The CDR3 totals 14 residues. Looked up from germline, CDR1 is SGHDN and CDR2 is FVKESK. V lost 1 base and J 7 bases, leaving 14 bases between the germline ends. CDR3 coding DNA: TGTGCCAGCAGCCAAGTGGTGTCGCTGGGGGAGCAGTACTTC. Protein: CASSQVVSLGEQYF.

The J gene is TRBJ2-3, the V gene TRBV5-4; 7 bases match TRBD2. V lost 1 base to trimming and J lost 1 base; unmatched junction nucleotides: 3. The CDR3 contains 15 residues. The germline CDR1 and CDR2 sequences are SGHNT and YYREEE (reference sequence). The CDR3 here is CASSLWAGGTDTQYF. CDR3 nucleotides: TGTGCCAGCAGCTTGTGGGCGGGAGGCACAGATACGCAGTATTTT.

This clone was seen a few times. The V and J genes are TRBV7-9 and TRBJ2-7; D possibly corresponds to TRBD1 (5 bases). V gave up 7 bases and J gave up 0 bases, with 13 bases separating them. CDR1 and CDR2 (germline): SEHNR, FQNEAQ (reference sequence). The CDR3 loop spans 14 amino acids. The CDR3 DNA sequence: TGTGCCAGCACCCCAACGACAGCCTCCTACGAGCAGTACTTC. It encodes CASTPTTASYEQYF.

This clone was observed a few times. A much larger clone differs by one base, so this may be a read error. This same CDR3 is encoded by further DNA sequences in the sample. This sequence joins TRBV5-6 and TRBJ1-5; D unclear. V was pared by 0 bases and J by 5 bases, with 6 bases between. Germline V gene data show CDR1 as SGHDT and CDR2 as YYEEEE. The CDR3 runs to 13 residues. Here the CDR3 reads CASSLGPDQPQHF. The CDR3 nucleotides read TGTGCCAGCAGCTTGGGGCCGGATCAGCCCCAGCATTTT.